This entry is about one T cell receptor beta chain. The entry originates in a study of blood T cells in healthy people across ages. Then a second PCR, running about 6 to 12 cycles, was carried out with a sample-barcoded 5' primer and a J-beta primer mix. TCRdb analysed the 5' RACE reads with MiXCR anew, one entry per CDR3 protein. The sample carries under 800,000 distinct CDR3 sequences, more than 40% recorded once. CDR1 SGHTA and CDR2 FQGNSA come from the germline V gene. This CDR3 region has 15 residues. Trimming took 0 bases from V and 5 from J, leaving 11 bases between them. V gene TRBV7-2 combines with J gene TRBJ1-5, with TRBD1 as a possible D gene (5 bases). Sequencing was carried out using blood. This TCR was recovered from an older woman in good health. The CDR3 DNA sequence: TGTGCCAGCAGCTTAGCCTCAGGGTTTCATCAGCCCCAGCATTTT. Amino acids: CASSLASGFHQPQHF.